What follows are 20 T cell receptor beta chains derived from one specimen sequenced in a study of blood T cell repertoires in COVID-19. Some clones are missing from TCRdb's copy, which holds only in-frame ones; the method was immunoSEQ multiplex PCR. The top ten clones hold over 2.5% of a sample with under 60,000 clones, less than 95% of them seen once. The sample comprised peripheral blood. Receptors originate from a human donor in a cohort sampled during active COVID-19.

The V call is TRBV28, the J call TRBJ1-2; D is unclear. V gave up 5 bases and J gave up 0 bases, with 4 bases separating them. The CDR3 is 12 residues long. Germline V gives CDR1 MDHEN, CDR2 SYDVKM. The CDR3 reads CASSPSNYGYTF. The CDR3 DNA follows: TGTGCCAGCAGTCCTTCTAACTATGGCTACACCTTC.

The CDR3 DNA reads as TGTGCCAGCACCGAGGACTCTGAAGCTTTCTTT. It codes for CASTEDSEAFF. V gene TRBV6-5 combines with J gene TRBJ1-1; D ambiguous. Germline CDR1 MNHEY, CDR2 SVGAGI. Trimming removed 7 bases from V and 6 bases from J, with 9 bases in between. The CDR3 is 11 amino acids.

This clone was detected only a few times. The CDR3 spells CASSESGGKSYEQYF. The CDR3 bases are TGTGCCAGCAGTGAATCGGGGGGAAAATCCTACGAGCAGTACTTC. V gene TRBV25-1 combines with J gene TRBJ2-7; 7 nucleotides align to TRBD2. This CDR3 region has 15 residues. V was clipped by 1 base and J by 1 base; unmatched bases: 4. Per the germline V gene, CDR1 is MGHDK and CDR2 is SYGVNS.

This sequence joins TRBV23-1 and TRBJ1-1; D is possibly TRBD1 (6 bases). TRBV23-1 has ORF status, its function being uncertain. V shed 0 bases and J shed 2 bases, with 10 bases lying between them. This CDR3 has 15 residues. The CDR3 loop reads CASSQSDRSNTEAFF. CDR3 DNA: TGCGCCAGCAGTCAATCCGACAGGAGTAACACTGAAGCTTTCTTT.

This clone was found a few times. The CDR3 reads CSVGQGALGAGELFF. As DNA, the CDR3 is TGCAGCGTCGGACAGGGGGCTCTTGGGGCCGGGGAGCTGTTTTTT. The chain carries TRBV29-1 and TRBJ2-2; 11 positions match TRBD1. The CDR3 sequence is 15 residues long. J gave up 6 bases and V 6 bases, and 9 bases lay outside the gene matches. Germline assignment: CDR1 SQVTM and CDR2 ANQGSEA.

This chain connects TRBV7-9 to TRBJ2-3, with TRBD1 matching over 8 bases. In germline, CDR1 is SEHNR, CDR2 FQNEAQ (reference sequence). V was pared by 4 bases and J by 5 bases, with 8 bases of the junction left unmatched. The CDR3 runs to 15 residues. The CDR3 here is CASSYGQGDLDTQYF. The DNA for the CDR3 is TGTGCCAGCAGCTACGGACAGGGAGATTTAGATACGCAGTATTTT.

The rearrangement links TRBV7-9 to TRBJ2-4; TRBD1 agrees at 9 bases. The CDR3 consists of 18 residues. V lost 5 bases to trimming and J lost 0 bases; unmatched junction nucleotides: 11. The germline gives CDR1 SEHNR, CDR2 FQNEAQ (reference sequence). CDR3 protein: CASSRDRALDLAKNIQYF. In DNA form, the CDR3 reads TGTGCCAGCAGCCGGGACAGGGCGCTAGATTTAGCCAAAAACATTCAGTACTTC.

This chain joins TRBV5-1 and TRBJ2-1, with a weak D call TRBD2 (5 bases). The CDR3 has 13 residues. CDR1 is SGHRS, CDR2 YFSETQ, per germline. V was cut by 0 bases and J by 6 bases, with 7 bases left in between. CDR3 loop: CASSLELVNEQFF. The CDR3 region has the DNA TGCGCCAGCAGCTTGGAACTAGTCAATGAGCAGTTCTTC.

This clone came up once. CDR3 sequence reads: CASSRLSEQYF. The CDR3 DNA reads TGTGCCAGCAGTCGCCTGAGCGAGCAGTACTTC. The chain has TRBV28 and TRBJ2-7; D is unclear. Germline-derived CDR1 and CDR2 are MDHEN and SYDVKM. V was trimmed by 5 bases and J by 6 bases, leaving 8 bases between them. The CDR3 runs to 11 residues. The variable domain in full, completed from reference TRBV28 and TRBJ2-7, reads DVKVTQSSRYLVKRTGEKVFLECVQDMDHENMFWYRQDPGLGLRLIYFSYDVKMKEKGDIPEGYSVSREKKERFSLILESASTNQTSMYLCASSRLSEQYFGPGTRLTVT.

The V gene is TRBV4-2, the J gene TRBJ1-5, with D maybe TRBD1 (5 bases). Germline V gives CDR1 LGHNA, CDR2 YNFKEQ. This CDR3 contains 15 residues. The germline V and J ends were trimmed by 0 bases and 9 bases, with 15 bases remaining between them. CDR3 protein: CASSQEQDTSWPQHF. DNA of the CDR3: TGTGCCAGCAGCCAAGAGCAGGACACTTCATGGCCCCAGCATTTT.

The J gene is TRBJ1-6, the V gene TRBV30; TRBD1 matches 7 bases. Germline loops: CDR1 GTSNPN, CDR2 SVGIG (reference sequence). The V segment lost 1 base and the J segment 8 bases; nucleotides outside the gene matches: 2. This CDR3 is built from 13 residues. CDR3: CAWSAGGDSPLHF. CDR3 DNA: TGTGCCTGGAGTGCAGGGGGTGATTCACCCCTCCACTTT.

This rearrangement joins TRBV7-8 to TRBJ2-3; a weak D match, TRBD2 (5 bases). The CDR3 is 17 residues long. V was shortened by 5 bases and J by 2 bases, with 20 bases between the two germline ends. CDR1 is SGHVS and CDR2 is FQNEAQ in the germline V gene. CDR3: CASSLSFAAGNTDTQYF. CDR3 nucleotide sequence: TGTGCCAGCAGCCTGTCTTTCGCCGCGGGCAACACAGATACGCAGTATTTT.

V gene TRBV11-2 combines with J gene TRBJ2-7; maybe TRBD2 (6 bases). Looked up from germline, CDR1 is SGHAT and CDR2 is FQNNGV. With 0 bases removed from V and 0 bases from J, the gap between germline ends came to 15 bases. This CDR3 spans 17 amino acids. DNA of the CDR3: TGTGCCAGCAGCTTAGAAGTGGTGGGAGGCCGCTCCTACGAGCAGTACTTC. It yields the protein CASSLEVVGGRSYEQYF.

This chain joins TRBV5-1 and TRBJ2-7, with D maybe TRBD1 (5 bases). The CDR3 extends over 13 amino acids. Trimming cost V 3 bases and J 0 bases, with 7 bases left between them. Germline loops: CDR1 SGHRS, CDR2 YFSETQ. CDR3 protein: CASSSDNSYEQYF. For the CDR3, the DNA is TGCGCCAGCAGCTCGGACAACTCCTACGAGCAGTACTTC.

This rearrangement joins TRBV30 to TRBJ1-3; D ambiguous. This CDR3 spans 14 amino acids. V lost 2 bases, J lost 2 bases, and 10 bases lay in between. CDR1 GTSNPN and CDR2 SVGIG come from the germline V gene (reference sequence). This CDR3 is CAWSTGRTGNTIYF. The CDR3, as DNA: TGTGCCTGGAGTACTGGGAGAACTGGAAACACCATATATTTT.

In nucleotides, the CDR3 is TGTGCCACCAGCACCCGACAGGGGGCCTACGAGCAGTACTTC. It specifies CATSTRQGAYEQYF. The gene calls are TRBV15 and TRBJ2-7; 9 bases align to TRBD1. V shed 4 bases, J shed 2 bases, and the junction held 3 bases outside the gene matches. This CDR3 has 14 residues. Germline V gives CDR1 LNHNV, CDR2 YYDKDF (reference sequence).

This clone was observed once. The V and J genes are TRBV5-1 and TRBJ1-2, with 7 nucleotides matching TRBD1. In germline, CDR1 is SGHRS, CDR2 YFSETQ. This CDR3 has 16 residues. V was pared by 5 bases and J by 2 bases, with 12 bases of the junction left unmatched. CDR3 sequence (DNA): TGCGCCAGCAGTCGGACAGGACAACAACCGAACTATGGCTACACCTTC. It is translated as CASSRTGQQPNYGYTF.

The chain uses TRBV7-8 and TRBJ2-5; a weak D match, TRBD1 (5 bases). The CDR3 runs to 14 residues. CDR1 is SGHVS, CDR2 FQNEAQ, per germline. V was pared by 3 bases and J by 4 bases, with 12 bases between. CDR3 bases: TGTGCCAGCAGCTTGATGGGGCAGGGAGAGACCCAGTACTTC. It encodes CASSLMGQGETQYF.

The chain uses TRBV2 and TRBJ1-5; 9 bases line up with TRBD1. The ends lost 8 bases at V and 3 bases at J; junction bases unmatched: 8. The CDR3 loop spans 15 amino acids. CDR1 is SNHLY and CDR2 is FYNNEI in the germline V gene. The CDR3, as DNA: TGTGCCAGCCGGAGTGGGGACAGGGTCAATCAGCCCCAGCATTTT. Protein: CASRSGDRVNQPQHF.

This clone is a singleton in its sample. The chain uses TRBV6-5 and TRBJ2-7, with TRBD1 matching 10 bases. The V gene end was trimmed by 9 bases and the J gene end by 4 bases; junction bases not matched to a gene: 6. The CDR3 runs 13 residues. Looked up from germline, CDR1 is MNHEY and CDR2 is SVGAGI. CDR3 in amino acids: CASYDRGRYEQYF. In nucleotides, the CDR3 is TGTGCCAGTTACGACAGGGGGCGTTACGAGCAGTACTTC.